A selection of T cell receptor beta chains follows, all from one sample in a study of regulatory T cells in long-lasting Graves disease. TCRdb re-called the multiplex PCR reads through MiXCR, storing one row per CDR3 protein. The sample records around 250,000 distinct CDR3 sequences, 15% to 20% being singletons. This sample comprised peripheral blood mononuclear cells (PBMCs), obtained at new diagnosis, from a patient treated with antithyroid drugs. The receptors were sampled from a female donor with Graves disease. Each CDR3 is given with its conserved first and last residue. Clone sizes are given selectively: once, few, many, or a class where the clone is expanded.

clone size,V gene,CDR3 protein
-,TRBV20-1,CSARDRQGMRGYTF
few,TRBV6-2/TRBV6-3,CASSPRIGGYGQYF
many,TRBV2,CASSDLAGAGNTIYF
-,TRBV9,CASSVAGSFGANVLTF
many,TRBV6-5,CASSYQGGQGANSYGYTF
many,TRBV12-3/TRBV12-4,CASSFLLDREGPSGANVLTF
-,TRBV5-5,CASSLLDRVSNYGYTF
many,TRBV7-3,CASSLSGAHNEQFF
many,TRBV24-1,CATSDSFWEQNNEQFF
many,TRBV12-3/TRBV12-4,CANNSPGPFFGNTIYF
many,TRBV19,CASRRGGTVREQYF
-,TRBV10-3,CAISDGQQETQYF
many,TRBV7-2,CASSNTPGQYNEQFF
many,TRBV4-1,CASSQASRDRAIGYTF
many,TRBV7-3,CASSLQSRTEAFF
many,TRBV3-1,CASSQVKGEQYF
many,TRBV3-1,CASSLRGASSYNEQFF
many,TRBV28,CASSPNGMNTEAFF
few,TRBV6-1,CATTGAKNIQYF
many,TRBV27,CASKERGLAVF
many,TRBV28,CATQAPETGDEQFF
-,TRBV12-3/TRBV12-4,CATSSGRVRFVQFF
many,TRBV20-1,CSASLAGAYNEQFF
many,TRBV5-4,CATGDWGFQETQYF
many,TRBV7-9,CASSSLPGLAGPDTQYF
many,TRBV11-2,CASSLGPNNEQFF
-,TRBV24-1,CATSDLPSNQPQHF
many,TRBV12-3/TRBV12-4,CASSSGLEGNEQFF
few,TRBV5-1,CASSPGGRESQYF